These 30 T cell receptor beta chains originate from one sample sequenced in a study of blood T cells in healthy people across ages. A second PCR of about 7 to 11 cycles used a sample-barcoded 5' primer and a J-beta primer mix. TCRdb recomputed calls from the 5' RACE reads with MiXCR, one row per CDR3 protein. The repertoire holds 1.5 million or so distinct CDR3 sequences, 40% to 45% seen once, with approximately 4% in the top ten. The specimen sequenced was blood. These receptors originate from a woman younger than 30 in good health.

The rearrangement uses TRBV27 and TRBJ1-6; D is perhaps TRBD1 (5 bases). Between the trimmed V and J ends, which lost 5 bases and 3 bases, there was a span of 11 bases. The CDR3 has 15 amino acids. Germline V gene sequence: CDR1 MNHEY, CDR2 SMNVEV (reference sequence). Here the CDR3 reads CASSAGRGYNSPLHF. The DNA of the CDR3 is TGTGCCAGCAGTGCGGGAAGGGGCTATAATTCACCCCTCCACTTT.

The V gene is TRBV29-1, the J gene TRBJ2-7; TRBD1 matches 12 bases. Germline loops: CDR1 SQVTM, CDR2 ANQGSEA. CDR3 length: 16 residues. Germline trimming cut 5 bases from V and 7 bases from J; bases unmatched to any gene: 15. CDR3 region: CSVSLLSGQGAREQYF. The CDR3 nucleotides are TGCAGCGTTTCCCTTTTGTCGGGACAGGGGGCGAGGGAGCAGTACTTC.

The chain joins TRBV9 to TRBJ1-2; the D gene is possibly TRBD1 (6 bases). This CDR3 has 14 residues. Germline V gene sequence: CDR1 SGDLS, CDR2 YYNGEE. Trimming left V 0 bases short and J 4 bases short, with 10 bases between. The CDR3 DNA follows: TGTGCCAGCAGCGTAGATGGGACATTCTATGGCTACACCTTC. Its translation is CASSVDGTFYGYTF.

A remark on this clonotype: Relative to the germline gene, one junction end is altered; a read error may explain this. The CDR3 nucleotides are TGTGCCAGCACCTTAAATCGGCACGAGCAGTACTTC. It is translated as CASTLNRHEQYF. This chain connects TRBV7-2 to TRBJ2-7; no clear D. CDR3 length equals 12 residues. CDR1 and CDR2 from the germline V gene are SGHTA and FQGNSA.

This chain's CDR3 is CASSRTPQSSEKLFF. In DNA form, the CDR3 reads TGTGCCAGCTCACGGACACCCCAATCTAGTGAAAAACTGTTTTTT. This rearrangement joins TRBV18 to TRBJ1-4, with D possibly matching TRBD1 (5 bases). The CDR3 totals 15 residues. Trimming took 4 bases from V and 7 from J, leaving 16 bases between them. Looked up from germline, CDR1 is KGHSH and CDR2 is LQKENI.

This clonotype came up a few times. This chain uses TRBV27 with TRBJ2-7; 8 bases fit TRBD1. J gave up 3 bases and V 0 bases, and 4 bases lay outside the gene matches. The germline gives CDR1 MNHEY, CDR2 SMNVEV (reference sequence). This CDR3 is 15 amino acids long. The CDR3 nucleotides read TGTGCCAGCAGTTTATCGGTGGGGACAGGCTACGAGCAGTACTTC. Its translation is CASSLSVGTGYEQYF.

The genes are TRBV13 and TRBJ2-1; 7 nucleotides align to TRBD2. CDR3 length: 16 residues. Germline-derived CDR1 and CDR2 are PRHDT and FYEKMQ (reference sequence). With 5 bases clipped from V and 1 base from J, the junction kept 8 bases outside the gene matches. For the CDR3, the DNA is TGTGCCAGCAGCCCACCCGTGGGGGGGTCCTACAATGAGCAGTTCTTC. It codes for CASSPPVGGSYNEQFF.

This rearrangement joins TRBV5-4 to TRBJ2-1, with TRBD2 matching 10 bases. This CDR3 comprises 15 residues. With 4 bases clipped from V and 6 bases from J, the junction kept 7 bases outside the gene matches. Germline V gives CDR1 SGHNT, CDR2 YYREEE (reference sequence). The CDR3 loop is CASSTKAGGPNEQFF. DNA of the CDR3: TGTGCCAGCAGCACCAAAGCGGGGGGGCCCAATGAGCAGTTCTTC.

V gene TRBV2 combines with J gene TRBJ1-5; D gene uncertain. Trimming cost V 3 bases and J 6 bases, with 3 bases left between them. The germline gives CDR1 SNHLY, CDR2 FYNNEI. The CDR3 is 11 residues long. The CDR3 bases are TGTGCCAGCAGTGATAGTCAGCCCCAGCATTTT. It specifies CASSDSQPQHF.

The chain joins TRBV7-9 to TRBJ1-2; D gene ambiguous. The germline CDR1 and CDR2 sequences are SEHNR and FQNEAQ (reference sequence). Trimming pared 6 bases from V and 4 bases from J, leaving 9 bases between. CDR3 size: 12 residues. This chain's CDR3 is CASSFVGYGYTF. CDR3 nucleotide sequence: TGTGCCAGCAGTTTTGTCGGCTATGGCTACACCTTC.

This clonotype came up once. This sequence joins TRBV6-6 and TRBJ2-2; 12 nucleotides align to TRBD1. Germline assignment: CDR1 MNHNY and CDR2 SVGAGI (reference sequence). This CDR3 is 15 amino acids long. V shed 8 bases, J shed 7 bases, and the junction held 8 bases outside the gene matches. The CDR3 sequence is CASGPGQGAFGELFF. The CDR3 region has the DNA TGTGCCAGCGGACCGGGACAGGGGGCTTTCGGGGAGCTGTTTTTT.

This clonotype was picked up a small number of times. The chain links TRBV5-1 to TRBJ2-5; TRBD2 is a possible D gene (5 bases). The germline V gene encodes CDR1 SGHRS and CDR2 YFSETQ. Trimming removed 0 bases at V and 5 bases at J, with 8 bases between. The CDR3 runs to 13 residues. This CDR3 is CASSLDIAETQYF. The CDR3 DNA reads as TGCGCCAGCAGCTTGGATATAGCGGAGACCCAGTACTTC.

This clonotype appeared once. The CDR3 spells CSARWQGYTF. The CDR3, as DNA: TGCAGTGCTAGGTGGCAGGGCTACACCTTC. The chain couples TRBV20-1 to TRBJ1-2, with D uncertain. The germline V and J ends were trimmed by 3 bases and 8 bases, with 7 bases remaining between them. This CDR3 has 10 residues. Germline CDR1 and CDR2: DFQATT and SNEGSKA (reference sequence).

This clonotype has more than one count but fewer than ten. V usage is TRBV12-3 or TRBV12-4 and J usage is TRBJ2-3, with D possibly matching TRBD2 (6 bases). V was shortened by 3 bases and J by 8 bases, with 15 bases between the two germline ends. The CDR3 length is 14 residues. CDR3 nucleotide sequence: TGTGCCAGCAGTTTGGACGGACGGAGGGGTACGCAGTATTTT. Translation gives CASSLDGRRGTQYF.

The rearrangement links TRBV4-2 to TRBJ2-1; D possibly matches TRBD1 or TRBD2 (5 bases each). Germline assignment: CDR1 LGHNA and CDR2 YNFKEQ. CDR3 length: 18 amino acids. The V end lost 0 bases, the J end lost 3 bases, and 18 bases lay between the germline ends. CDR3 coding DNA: TGTGCCAGCAGCCAAGACATTTGGGCAGGGACGTTCTACAATGAGCAGTTCTTC. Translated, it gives CASSQDIWAGTFYNEQFF.

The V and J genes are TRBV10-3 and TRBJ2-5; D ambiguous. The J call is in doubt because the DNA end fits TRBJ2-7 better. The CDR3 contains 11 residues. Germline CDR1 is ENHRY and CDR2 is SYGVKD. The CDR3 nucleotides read TGTGCCATCAGTGAGGATTGCGAGCAGTACTTC. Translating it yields CAISEDCEQYF.

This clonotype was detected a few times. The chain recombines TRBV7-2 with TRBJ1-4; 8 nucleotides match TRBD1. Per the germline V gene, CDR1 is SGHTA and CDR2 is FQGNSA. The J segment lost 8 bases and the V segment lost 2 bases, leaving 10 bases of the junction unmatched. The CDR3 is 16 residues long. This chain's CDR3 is CASSLWGPGTGEKLFF. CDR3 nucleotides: TGTGCCAGCAGCTTATGGGGACCCGGGACAGGCGAAAAACTGTTTTTT.

In DNA, the CDR3 is TGTGCCATCAGTGCTTTCACAGGGAATTCCTACGAGCAGTACTTC. Translating it yields CAISAFTGNSYEQYF. The gene calls are TRBV10-3 and TRBJ2-5; possible D gene TRBD1, 6 bases. The DNA end lines up better with TRBJ2-7; the J call may be wrong. There are 15 residues in the CDR3. Looked up from germline, CDR1 is ENHRY and CDR2 is SYGVKD.

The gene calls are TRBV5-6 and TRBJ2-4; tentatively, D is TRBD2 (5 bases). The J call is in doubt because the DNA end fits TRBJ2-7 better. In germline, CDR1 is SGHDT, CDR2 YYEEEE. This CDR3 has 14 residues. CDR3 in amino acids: CASSRKPGTYEQYF. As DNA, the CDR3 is TGTGCCAGCAGCCGCAAACCGGGAACTTACGAGCAGTACTTC.

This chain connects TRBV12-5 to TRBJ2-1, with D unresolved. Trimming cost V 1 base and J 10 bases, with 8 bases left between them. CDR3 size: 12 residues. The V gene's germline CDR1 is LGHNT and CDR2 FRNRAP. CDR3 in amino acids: CASGLDGPEQFF. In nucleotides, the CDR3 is TGTGCTAGTGGTTTGGACGGGCCGGAGCAGTTCTTC.

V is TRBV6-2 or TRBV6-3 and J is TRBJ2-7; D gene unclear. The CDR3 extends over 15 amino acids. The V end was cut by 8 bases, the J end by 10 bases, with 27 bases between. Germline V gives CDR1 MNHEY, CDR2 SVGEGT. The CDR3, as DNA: TGTGCCAGCCGCGAAAGGAACGGATCCAAGAGAACCCAGTACTTC. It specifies CASRERNGSKRTQYF.

CDR3 protein: CASSLSVSGRDNEQFF. Here the CDR3 DNA reads TGCGCCAGCAGCTTGTCGGTTAGCGGGAGGGATAATGAGCAGTTCTTC. The chain couples TRBV5-1 to TRBJ2-1; 11 bases are a match to TRBD2. V shed 1 base and J 7 bases; nucleotides not matched to a gene: 7. This CDR3 has 16 amino acids. CDR1 SGHRS and CDR2 YFSETQ come from the germline V gene.

CDR3 sequence: CASSLLTTLSFF. CDR3 coding DNA: TGTGCCAGCAGCTTACTTACAACCTTAAGTTTCTTT. The chain employs TRBV7-9 and TRBJ1-1; D gene ambiguous. The CDR3 has 12 amino acids. Germline values: CDR1 SEHNR, CDR2 FQNEAQ (reference sequence). V was shortened by 2 bases and J by 13 bases, with 14 bases between the two germline ends. Full variable domain (missing parts from reference TRBV7-9 and TRBJ1-1): DTGVSQNPRHKITKRGQNVTFRCDPISEHNRLYWYRQTLGQGPEFLTYFQNEAQLEKSRLLSDRFSAERPKGSFSTLEIQRTEQGDSAMYLCASSLLTTLSFFGQGTRLTVV.

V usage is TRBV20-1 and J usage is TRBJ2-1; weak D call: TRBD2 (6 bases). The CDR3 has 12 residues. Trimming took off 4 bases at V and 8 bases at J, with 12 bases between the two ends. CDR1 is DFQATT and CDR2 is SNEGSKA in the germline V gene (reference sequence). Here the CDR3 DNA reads TGCAGTGCTAAAACTAGCCTCGATGAGCAGTTCTTC. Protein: CSAKTSLDEQFF.

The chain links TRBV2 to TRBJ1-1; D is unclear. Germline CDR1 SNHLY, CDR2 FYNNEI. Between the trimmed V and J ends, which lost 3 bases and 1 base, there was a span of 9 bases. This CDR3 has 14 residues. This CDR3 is CASSEALGNTEAFF. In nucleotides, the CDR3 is TGTGCCAGCAGTGAGGCCTTGGGGAACACTGAAGCTTTCTTT.

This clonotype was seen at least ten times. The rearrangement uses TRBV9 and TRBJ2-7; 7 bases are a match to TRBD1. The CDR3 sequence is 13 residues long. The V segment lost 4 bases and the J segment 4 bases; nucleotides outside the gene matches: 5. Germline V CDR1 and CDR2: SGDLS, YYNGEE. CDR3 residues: CASSPHRGYEQYF. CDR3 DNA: TGTGCCAGCAGCCCTCACAGGGGTTACGAGCAGTACTTC. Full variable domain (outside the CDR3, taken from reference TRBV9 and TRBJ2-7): DSGVTQTPKHLITATGQRVTLRCSPRSGDLSVYWYQQSLDQGLQFLIQYYNGEERAKGNILERFSAQQFPDLHSELNLSSLELGDSALYFCASSPHRGYEQYFGPGTRLTVT.

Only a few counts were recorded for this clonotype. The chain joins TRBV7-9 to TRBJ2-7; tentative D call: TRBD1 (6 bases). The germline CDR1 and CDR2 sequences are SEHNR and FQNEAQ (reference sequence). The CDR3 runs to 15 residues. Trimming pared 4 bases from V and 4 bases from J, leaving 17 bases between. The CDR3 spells CASSSDRDMFYEQYF. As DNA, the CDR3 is TGTGCCAGCAGCTCCGACCGGGACATGTTTTACGAGCAGTACTTC.

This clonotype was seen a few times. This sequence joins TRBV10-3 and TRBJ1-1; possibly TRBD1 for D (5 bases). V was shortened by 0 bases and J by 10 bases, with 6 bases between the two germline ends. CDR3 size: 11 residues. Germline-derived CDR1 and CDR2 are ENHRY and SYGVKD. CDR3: CAISESRGAFF. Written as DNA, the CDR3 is TGTGCCATCAGTGAGTCTAGGGGAGCTTTCTTT.

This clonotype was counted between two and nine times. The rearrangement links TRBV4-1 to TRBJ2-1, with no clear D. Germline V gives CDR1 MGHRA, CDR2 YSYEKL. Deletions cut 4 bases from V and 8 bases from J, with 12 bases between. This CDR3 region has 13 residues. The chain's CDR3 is CASSPSLWDEQFF. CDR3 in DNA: TGCGCCAGCAGCCCTAGTCTATGGGATGAGCAGTTCTTC.

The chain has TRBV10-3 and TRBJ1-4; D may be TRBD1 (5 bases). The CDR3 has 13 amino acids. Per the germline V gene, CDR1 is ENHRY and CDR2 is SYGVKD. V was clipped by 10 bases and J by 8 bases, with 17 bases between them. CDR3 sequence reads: CATTRTSGEKLFF. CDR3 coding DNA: TGTGCCACCACAAGGACAAGTGGGGAAAAACTGTTTTTT.